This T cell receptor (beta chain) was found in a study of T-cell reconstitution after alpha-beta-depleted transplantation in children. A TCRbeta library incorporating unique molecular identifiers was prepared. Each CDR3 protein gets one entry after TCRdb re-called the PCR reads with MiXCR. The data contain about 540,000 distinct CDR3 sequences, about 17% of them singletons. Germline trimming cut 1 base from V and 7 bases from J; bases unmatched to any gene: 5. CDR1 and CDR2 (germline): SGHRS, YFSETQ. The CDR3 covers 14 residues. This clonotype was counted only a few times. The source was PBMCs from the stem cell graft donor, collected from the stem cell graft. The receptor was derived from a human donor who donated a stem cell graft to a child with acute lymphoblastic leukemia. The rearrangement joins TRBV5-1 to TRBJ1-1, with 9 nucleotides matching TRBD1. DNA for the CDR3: TGCGCCAGCAGCTTGAACAGGGGGCTGGATGAAGCTTTCTTT. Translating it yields CASSLNRGLDEAFF.